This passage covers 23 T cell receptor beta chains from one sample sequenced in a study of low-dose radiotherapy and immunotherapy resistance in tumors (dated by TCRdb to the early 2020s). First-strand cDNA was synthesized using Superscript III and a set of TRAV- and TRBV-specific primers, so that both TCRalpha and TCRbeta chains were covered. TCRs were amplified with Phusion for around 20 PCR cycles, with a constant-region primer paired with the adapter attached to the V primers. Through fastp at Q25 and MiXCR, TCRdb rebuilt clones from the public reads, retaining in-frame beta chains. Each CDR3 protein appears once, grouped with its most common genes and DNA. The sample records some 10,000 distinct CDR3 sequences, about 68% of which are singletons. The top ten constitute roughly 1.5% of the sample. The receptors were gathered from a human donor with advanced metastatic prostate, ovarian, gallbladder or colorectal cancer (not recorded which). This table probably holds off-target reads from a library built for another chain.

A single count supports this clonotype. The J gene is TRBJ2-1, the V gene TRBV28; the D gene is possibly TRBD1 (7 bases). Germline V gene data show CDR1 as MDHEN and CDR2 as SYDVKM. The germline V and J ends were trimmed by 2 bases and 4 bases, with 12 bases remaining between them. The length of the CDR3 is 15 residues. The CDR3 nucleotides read TGTGCCAGCAGTTTACCAGGGGGGCGTTACAATGAGCAGTTCTTC. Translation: CASSLPGGRYNEQFF.

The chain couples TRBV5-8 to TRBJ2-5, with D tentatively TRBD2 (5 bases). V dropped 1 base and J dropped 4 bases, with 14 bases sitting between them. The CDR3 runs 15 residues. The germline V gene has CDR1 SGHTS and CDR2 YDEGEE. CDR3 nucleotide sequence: TGTGCCAGCAGCTTGTCCGGGATTGAATCAGAGACCCAGTACTTC. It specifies CASSLSGIESETQYF.

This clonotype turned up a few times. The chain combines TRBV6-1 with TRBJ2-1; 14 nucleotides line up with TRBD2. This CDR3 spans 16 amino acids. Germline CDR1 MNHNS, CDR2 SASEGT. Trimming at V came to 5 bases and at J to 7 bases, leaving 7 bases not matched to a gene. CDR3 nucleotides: TGTGCCAGCAGTATATCCGGGACTAGCGGGAGTAATGAGCAGTTCTTC. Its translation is CASSISGTSGSNEQFF.

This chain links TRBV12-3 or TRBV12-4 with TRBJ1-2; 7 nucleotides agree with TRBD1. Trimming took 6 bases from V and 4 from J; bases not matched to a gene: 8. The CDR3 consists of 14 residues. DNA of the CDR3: TGTGCCAGCAGCCTAGGGACAGAATCCTATGGCTACACCTTC. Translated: CASSLGTESYGYTF.

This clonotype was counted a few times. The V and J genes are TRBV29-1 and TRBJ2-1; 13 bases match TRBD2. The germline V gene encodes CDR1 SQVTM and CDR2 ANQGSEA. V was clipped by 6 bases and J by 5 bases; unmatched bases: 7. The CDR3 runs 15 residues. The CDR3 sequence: CSVTMGLAGHNEQFF. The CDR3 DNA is TGCAGCGTGACCATGGGACTAGCGGGGCACAATGAGCAGTTCTTC.

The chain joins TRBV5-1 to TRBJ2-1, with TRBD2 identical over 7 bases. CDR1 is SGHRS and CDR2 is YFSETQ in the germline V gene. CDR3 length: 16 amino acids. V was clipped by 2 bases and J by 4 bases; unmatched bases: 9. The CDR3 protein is CASSLPGGPIYNEQFF. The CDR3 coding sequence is TGCGCCAGCAGCTTACCGGGAGGCCCCATTTACAATGAGCAGTTCTTC.

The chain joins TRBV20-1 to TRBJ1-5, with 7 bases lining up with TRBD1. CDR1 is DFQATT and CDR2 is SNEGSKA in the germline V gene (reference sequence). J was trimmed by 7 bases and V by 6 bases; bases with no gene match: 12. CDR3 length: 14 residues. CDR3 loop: CSAYTGAVGQPQHF. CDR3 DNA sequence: TGCAGTGCCTACACAGGGGCGGTAGGGCAGCCCCAGCATTTT.

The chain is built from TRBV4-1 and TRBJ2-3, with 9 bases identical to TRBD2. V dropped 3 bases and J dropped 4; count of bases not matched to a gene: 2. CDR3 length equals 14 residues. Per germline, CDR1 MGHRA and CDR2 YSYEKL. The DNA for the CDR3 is TGCGCCAGCAGCCACGGACTAGCGTCAGATACGCAGTATTTT. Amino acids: CASSHGLASDTQYF.

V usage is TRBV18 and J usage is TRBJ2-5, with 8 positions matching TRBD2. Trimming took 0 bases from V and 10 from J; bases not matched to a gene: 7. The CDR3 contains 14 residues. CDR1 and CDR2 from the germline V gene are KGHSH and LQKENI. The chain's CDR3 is CASSPPTSGSDQYF. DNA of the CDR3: TGTGCCAGCTCACCACCCACTAGCGGCTCGGACCAGTACTTC.

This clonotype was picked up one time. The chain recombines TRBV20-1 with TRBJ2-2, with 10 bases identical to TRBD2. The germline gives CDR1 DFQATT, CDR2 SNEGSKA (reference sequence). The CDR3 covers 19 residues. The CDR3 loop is CIARGSLAGETEVLRELFF. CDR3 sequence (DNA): TGCATTGCCAGAGGTAGTCTAGCGGGAGAGACAGAAGTCCTTAGGGAGCTGTTTTTT.

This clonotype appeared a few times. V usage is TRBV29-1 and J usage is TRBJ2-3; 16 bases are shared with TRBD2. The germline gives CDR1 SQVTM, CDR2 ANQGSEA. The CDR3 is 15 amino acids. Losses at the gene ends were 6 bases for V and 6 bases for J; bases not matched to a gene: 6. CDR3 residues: CSVGGLAGGSDTQYF. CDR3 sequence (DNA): TGCAGCGTGGGGGGACTAGCGGGAGGGTCTGATACGCAGTATTTT.

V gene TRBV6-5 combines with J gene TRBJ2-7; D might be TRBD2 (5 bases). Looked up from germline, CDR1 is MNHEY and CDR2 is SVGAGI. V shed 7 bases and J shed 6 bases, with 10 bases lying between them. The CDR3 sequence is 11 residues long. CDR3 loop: CASTKLGEQYF. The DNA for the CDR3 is TGTGCCAGCACCAAACTAGGCGAGCAGTACTTC.

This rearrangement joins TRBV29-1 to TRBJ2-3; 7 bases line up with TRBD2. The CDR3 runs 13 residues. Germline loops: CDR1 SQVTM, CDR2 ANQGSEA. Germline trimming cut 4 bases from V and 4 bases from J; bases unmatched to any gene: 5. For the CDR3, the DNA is TGCAGCGTTGTGGCGGGAGTAGCAGATACGCAGTATTTT. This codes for CSVVAGVADTQYF.

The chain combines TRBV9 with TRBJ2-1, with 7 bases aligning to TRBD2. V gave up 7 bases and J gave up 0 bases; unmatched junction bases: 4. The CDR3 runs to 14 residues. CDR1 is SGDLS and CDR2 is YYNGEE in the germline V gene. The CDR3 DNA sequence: TGTGCCAGCTCTAGCGGAAGCTCCTACAATGAGCAGTTCTTC. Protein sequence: CASSSGSSYNEQFF.

The CDR3 nucleotides read TGCAGCGTAACCCGGGGACTAGCGGGGGGAAACTACGAGCAGTACTTC. Its protein is CSVTRGLAGGNYEQYF. This sequence joins TRBV29-1 and TRBJ2-7; the match to TRBD2 covers 15 bases. V shed 6 bases and J 3 bases; nucleotides not matched to a gene: 9. The germline V gene encodes CDR1 SQVTM and CDR2 ANQGSEA. The CDR3 is 16 amino acids.

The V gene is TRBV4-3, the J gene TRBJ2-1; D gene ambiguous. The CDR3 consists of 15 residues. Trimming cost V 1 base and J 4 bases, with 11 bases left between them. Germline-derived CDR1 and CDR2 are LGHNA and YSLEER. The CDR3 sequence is CASSQGTGRYNEQFF. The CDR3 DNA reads TGCGCCAGCAGCCAAGGGACCGGAAGATACAATGAGCAGTTCTTC.

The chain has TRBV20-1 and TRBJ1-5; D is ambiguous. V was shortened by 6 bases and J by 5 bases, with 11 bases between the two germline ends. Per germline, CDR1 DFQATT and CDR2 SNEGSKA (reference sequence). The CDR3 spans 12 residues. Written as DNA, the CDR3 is TGCAGTGCCGGCGCTGGGGATCAGCCCCAGCATTTT. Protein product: CSAGAGDQPQHF.

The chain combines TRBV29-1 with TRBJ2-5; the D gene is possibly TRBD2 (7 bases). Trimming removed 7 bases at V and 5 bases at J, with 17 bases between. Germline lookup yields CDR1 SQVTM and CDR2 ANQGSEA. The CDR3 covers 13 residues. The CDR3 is CSAGSGGRETQYF. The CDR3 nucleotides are TGCAGCGCTGGTTCGGGGGGCAGGGAGACCCAGTACTTC.

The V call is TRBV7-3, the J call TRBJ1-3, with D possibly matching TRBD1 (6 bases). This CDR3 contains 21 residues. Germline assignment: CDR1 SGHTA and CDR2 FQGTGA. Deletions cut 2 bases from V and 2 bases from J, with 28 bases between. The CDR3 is CASSLYFGGRGRRVTGNTIYF. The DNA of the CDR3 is TGTGCCAGCAGCTTATACTTCGGTGGCAGGGGTAGACGAGTAACTGGAAACACCATATATTTT. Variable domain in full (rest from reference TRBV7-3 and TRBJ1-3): GAGVSQTPSNKVTEKGKYVELRCDPISGHTALYWYRQSLGQGPEFLIYFQGTGAADDSGLPNDRFFAVRPEGSVSTLKIQRTERGDSAVYLCASSLYFGGRGRRVTGNTIYFGEGSWLTVV.

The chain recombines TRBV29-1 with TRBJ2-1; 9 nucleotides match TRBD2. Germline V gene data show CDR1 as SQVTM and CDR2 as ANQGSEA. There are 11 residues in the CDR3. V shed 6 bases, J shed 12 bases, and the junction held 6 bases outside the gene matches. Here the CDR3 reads CSVLAGRAQFF. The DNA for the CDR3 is TGCAGCGTGCTAGCGGGGAGGGCGCAGTTCTTC.

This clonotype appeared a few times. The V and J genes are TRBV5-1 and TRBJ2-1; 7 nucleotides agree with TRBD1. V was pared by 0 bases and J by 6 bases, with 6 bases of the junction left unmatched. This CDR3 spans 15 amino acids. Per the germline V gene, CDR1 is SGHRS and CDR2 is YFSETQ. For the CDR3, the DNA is TGCGCCAGCAGCTTGGATGTGGCAGGGGGCAATGAGCAGTTCTTC. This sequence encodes CASSLDVAGGNEQFF.

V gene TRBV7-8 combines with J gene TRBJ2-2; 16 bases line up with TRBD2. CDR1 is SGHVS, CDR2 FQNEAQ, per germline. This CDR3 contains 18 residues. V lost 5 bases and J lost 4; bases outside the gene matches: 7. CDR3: CASSPGTSGRAITGELFF. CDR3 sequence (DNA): TGTGCCAGCAGCCCCGGGACTAGCGGGAGGGCAATCACCGGGGAGCTGTTTTTT.

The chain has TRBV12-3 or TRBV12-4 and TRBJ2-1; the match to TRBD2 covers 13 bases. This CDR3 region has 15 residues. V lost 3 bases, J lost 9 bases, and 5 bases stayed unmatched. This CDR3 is CASSFLGLAGAEQFF. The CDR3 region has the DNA TGTGCCAGCAGTTTCCTCGGACTAGCGGGAGCTGAGCAGTTCTTC.